The present entry profiles one T cell receptor (beta chain) with its context. CDR1 and CDR2 from the germline V gene are SGHVS and FNYEAQ. Trimming shortened V by 1 base and J by 2 bases, and 12 bases separated the two germline ends. The CDR3 runs 16 residues. This record belongs to a study of T-cell reconstitution after alpha-beta-depleted transplantation in children. Unique molecular identifiers were built into the TCRbeta library. Using its own MiXCR run on the PCR reads, TCRdb lists one record per CDR3 protein. The sample includes around 680,000 distinct CDR3 sequences, 15% to 20% of them seen just once.

The J gene is TRBJ1-5, the V gene TRBV7-6; D remains unclear. This TCR came from a human donor who donated a stem cell graft to a child with acute myeloid leukemia. Specimen: PBMCs from the stem cell graft donor, collected from the stem cell graft. CDR3 bases: TGTGCCAGCAGCTTAGTTCACGGCGGAGGCAATCAGCCCCAGCATTTT. Its translation: CASSLVHGGGNQPQHF. Using reference TRBV7-6 and TRBJ1-5 for the parts outside the CDR3, the full variable domain is GAGVSQSPRYKVTKRGQDVALRCDPISGHVSLYWYRQALGQGPEFLTYFNYEAQQDKSGLPNDRFSAERPEGSISTLTIQRTEQRDSAMYRCASSLVHGGGNQPQHFGDGTRLSIL.